Only one count was recorded for the clone carrying this T cell receptor beta chain. The sample is drawn from a study of blood T cell repertoires in COVID-19. Turning to the study itself: Acute and convalescent COVID-19 samples came from the United States, Italy and Spain. From T cells, B-cell-depleted T cells, or PBMCs came the material, which was cDNA or gDNA.

Trimming removed 5 bases at V and 6 bases at J, with 17 bases between. Germline CDR1 reads SQVTM; CDR2 reads ANQGSEA. The CDR3 has 13 residues. As handled by the study authors: Estimation of nucleated cell counts was performed using reference gene primer amplification. The repertoire was sequenced with immunoSEQ multiplex PCR; TCRdb's copy has only in-frame clones and lacks some. The DNA gave D and trimming, while V, J and clone size come from that table. The repertoire consists of more than 95,000 clones, with roughly four fifths occurring once and the leading ten covering 15% to 17%. The gene calls are TRBV29-1 and TRBJ2-7, with a possible D match to TRBD2 (6 bases). This clonotype was obtained from a woman of 80 years or more with acute or convalescent COVID-19. The sample consisted of peripheral blood. Here the CDR3 DNA reads TGCAGCGTTTATAGTCCAGCGGGCGTCGAGCAGTACTTC. This gives the protein CSVYSPAGVEQYF.